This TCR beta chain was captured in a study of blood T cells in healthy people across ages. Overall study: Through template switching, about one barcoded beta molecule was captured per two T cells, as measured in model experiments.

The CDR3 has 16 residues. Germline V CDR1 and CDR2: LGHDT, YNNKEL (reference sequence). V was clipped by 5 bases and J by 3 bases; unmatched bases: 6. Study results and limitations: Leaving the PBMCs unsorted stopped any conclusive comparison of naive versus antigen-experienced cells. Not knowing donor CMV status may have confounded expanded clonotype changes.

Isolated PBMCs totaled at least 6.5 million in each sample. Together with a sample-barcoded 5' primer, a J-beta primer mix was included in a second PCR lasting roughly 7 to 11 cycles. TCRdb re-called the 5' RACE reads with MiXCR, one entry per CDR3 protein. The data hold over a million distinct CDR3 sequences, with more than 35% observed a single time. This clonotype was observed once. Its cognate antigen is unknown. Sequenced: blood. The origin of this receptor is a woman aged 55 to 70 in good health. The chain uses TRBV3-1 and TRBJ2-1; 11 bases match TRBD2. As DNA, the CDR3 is TGTGCCAGCAGCTCGGGACTAGCGGATTACTACAATGAGCAGTTCTTC. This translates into CASSSGLADYYNEQFF.